One and the same sample provided the 4 T cell receptor beta chains below, sequenced in a study of STAT3 mutations in large granular lymphocyte leukemia. The method was immunoSEQ multiplex PCR; TCRdb's version includes in-frame clones alone and lacks a portion of them. The top ten clones hold roughly four fifths of a sample with around 7,800 clones, around 90% of them seen once. General study findings and limits: At least one immunodominant TCR beta clonotype appeared in every T-cell large granular lymphocyte leukemia patient.

The antigens these receptors bind are not known. Sequences were obtained from peripheral blood mononuclear cells. These receptors were obtained from an elderly man with T-cell large granular lymphocyte leukemia. Some clones in this sample may be carry-over from other donors' samples.

The chain employs TRBV4-3 and TRBJ1-2; D is undetermined. V dropped 4 bases and J dropped 1 base, with 13 bases sitting between them. The CDR3 has 15 amino acids. In germline, CDR1 is LGHNA, CDR2 YSLEER. The CDR3 protein is CASSPDRRNNYGYTF. The CDR3 bases are TGCGCCAGCAGCCCAGACCGACGAAATAACTATGGCTACACCTTC.

This clone was seen more than once but under ten times. The rearrangement links TRBV6-4 to TRBJ1-2; D perhaps matches TRBD1 (6 bases). CDR1 MRHNA and CDR2 SNTAGT come from the germline V gene. V dropped 2 bases and J dropped 7 bases, with 11 bases sitting between them. CDR3 length: 13 residues. In nucleotides, the CDR3 is TGTGCCAGCAGTGACGGGGGGGCTGGTGGCTACACCTTC. Protein product: CASSDGGAGGYTF.

The genes are TRBV6-6 and TRBJ2-7; 10 bases agree with TRBD1. With 0 bases clipped from V and 5 bases from J, the junction kept 7 bases outside the gene matches. The CDR3 is 16 amino acids. The germline V gene encodes CDR1 MNHNY and CDR2 SVGAGI (reference sequence). CDR3 DNA sequence: TGTGCCAGCAGTTACTCATTTATTGGACAGGGGGACGAGCAGTACTTC. Amino acid sequence: CASSYSFIGQGDEQYF.

The genes are TRBV12-5 and TRBJ2-2; D is perhaps TRBD1 or TRBD2 (6 bases each). The V end lost 0 bases, the J end lost 4 bases, and 9 bases lay between the germline ends. CDR1 is LGHNT and CDR2 is FRNRAP in the germline V gene. This CDR3 comprises 15 residues. The CDR3 DNA follows: TGTGCTAGTGGTTTGGTACAGGGAGGCACCGGGGAGCTGTTTTTT. This sequence encodes CASGLVQGGTGELFF.